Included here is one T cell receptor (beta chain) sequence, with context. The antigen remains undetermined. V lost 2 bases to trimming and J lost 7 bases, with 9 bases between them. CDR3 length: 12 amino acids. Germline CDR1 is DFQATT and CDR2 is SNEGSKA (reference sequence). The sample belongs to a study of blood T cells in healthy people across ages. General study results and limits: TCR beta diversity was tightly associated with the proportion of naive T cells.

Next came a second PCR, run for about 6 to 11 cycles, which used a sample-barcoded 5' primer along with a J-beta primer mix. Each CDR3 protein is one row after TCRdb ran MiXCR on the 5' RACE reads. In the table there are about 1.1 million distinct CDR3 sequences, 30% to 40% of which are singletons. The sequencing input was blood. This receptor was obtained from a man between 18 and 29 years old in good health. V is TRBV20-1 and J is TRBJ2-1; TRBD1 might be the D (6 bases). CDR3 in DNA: TGCAGTGCTAGAACAGGGCAGAATGAGCAGTTCTTC. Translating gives CSARTGQNEQFF.